Listed below are T cell receptor beta chains from one sample, sequenced in a study of blood T cell repertoires in COVID-19. Repertoires were generated with immunoSEQ multiplex PCR, while TCRdb's copy carries only in-frame clones and drops some. The sample contains around 100,000 clones, around 85% of which appear only once. Source material: peripheral blood. Every receptor here comes from a man between 70 and 80 years old with active or convalescent COVID-19. Each CDR3 is given with its conserved first and last residue. Each record gives: D gene, V gene, J gene, CDR3 length, CDR3 protein. The D gene is left open where the match is weak.

D: -
V: TRBV6-5
J: TRBJ1-6
length: 13
CDR3: CASGGTYNSPLHF

D: -
V: TRBV7-2
J: TRBJ2-7
length: 13
CDR3: CASSLELRLEQYF

D: TRBD2
V: TRBV5-1
J: TRBJ2-5
length: 16
CDR3: CASSLALAGFQETQYF

D: -
V: TRBV5-1
J: TRBJ2-2
length: 15
CDR3: CASSSDSPNTGELFF

D: TRBD1
V: TRBV9
J: TRBJ1-3
length: 19
CDR3: CASSPGEGNGQVSGNTIYF

D: TRBD1
V: TRBV6-5
J: TRBJ2-7
length: 15
CDR3: CASSPDLTGAYEQYF

D: -
V: TRBV5-4
J: TRBJ1-4
length: 16
CDR3: CASSPAPQSTNEKLFF

D: TRBD1
V: TRBV7-9
J: TRBJ1-5
length: 13
CDR3: CASSLQGAQPQHF

D: -
V: TRBV5-1
J: TRBJ1-3
length: 17
CDR3: CASSPWRGTASGNTIYF

D: -
V: TRBV28
J: TRBJ1-1
length: 15
CDR3: CASSLRQLVDTEAFF

D: TRBD2
V: TRBV10-3
J: TRBJ2-1
length: 15
CDR3: CAISDAKREHNEQFF

D: -
V: TRBV4-1
J: TRBJ1-6
length: 14
CDR3: CASSQESDSSPLHF

D: -
V: TRBV3-1/TRBV3-2
J: TRBJ1-1
length: 15
CDR3: CASSLGGTRGTEAFF

D: -
V: TRBV9
J: TRBJ1-2
length: 15
CDR3: CASSDRQEQNYGYTF

D: TRBD1
V: TRBV3-1/TRBV3-2
J: TRBJ2-7
length: 12
CDR3: CASSRQGDEQYF

D: -
V: TRBV9
J: TRBJ1-6
length: 13
CDR3: CASSPGVNSPLHF

D: -
V: TRBV30
J: TRBJ1-1
length: 10
CDR3: CACVNTEAFF

D: -
V: TRBV6-1
J: TRBJ1-1
length: 13
CDR3: CASSATVNTEAFF

D: -
V: TRBV5-1
J: TRBJ2-7
length: 12
CDR3: CASSDTQSEQYF

D: -
V: TRBV9
J: TRBJ1-3
length: 16
CDR3: CASSVGANRDGNTIYF

D: -
V: TRBV5-1
J: TRBJ2-3
length: 13
CDR3: CASSLNQFDTQYF

D: TRBD2
V: TRBV6-2/TRBV6-3
J: TRBJ2-3
length: 18
CDR3: CASSYGVLAGGFTDTQYF

D: TRBD1
V: TRBV5-1
J: TRBJ2-1
length: 16
CDR3: CASSRVQGAAYNEQFF

D: -
V: TRBV30
J: TRBJ2-2
length: 11
CDR3: CAWSPGGELFF

D: TRBD2
V: TRBV3-1/TRBV3-2
J: TRBJ2-2
length: 17
CDR3: CASSIHPSGGNTGELFF

D: TRBD2
V: TRBV20-1
J: TRBJ2-1
length: 14
CDR3: CSASALAGGYEQFF